This is a list of T cell receptor beta chains from one sample in a study of cytomegalovirus exposure and HLA in healthy donors. Sequencing used immunoSEQ multiplex PCR; TCRdb keeps in-frame clones, though not all of them. Of roughly 150,000 clones listed, approximately 85% are singletons. Sequencing was done on a sample of PBMCs. The receptors stem from a girl aged 2 to 9 in good health and CMV-seropositive. CDR3s leave out the opening cysteine and the closing phenylalanine or tryptophan.

v_gene: TRBV4-1
CDR3aa: ASSLPGTGASLAKNIQY

v_gene: TRBV5-4
CDR3aa: ASSLDRDNTEAF

v_gene: TRBV12-5
CDR3aa: ASGKGYEQY

v_gene: TRBV6-4
CDR3aa: ARRYGQGKQPQH

v_gene: TRBV29-1
CDR3aa: SVEDRDGYT

v_gene: TRBV6-5
CDR3aa: ASTTGQGTEAF

v_gene: TRBV30
CDR3aa: AWSLRGLGTEAF

v_gene: TRBV9
CDR3aa: ASSAGLARREQF

v_gene: TRBV4-1
CDR3aa: ASSQGGDTGYTEAF

v_gene: TRBV5-4
CDR3aa: ASSPGRERTNEKLF

v_gene: TRBV6-1
CDR3aa: ASSGIGGEQY

v_gene: TRBV9
CDR3aa: ASSVTAVGDTIY

v_gene: TRBV5-4
CDR3aa: ASSPRSGYEQY

v_gene: TRBV20-1
CDR3aa: SARVVDEQF

v_gene: TRBV7-8
CDR3aa: ASKTANTGELF

v_gene: TRBV7-3
CDR3aa: ASSLELAGGNEQF

v_gene: TRBV27
CDR3aa: ASSLVTSGIGELF

v_gene: TRBV13
CDR3aa: ASSIRDRVNEQF

v_gene: TRBV28
CDR3aa: ASTLGSDYTEAF

v_gene: TRBV14
CDR3aa: ASSQSGGTDTQY

v_gene: TRBV28
CDR3aa: ASSLEVEAF

v_gene: TRBV5-4
CDR3aa: ASSLRERDTQY

v_gene: TRBV9
CDR3aa: ASSVGGSTEAF

v_gene: TRBV2
CDR3aa: ASSVHYNQPQH

v_gene: TRBV15
CDR3aa: ATSKRGPDTQY

v_gene: TRBV27
CDR3aa: ASSARRGSNQPQH

v_gene: TRBV5-1
CDR3aa: ASSGTSGGPNTGELF

v_gene: TRBV28
CDR3aa: ASSLGGLGPYEQY

v_gene: TRBV18
CDR3aa: ASSRQGSKFSYEQY

v_gene: TRBV4-1
CDR3aa: ASSQQGGLMGTGELF

v_gene: TRBV21-1
CDR3aa: ASSKTSGRADEQY

v_gene: TRBV9
CDR3aa: ASSVAGAEQETQY

v_gene: TRBV5-5
CDR3aa: ASSFRTVIYGYT

v_gene: TRBV5-6
CDR3aa: ASSLVPLSSYEQY

v_gene: TRBV5-1
CDR3aa: ASTAGGLYNEQF

v_gene: TRBV6-1
CDR3aa: ASRDRNTGELF

v_gene: TRBV2
CDR3aa: ASRTSGLSTDTQY

v_gene: TRBV28
CDR3aa: ASSTTGGLRGETQY

v_gene: TRBV10-1
CDR3aa: ASSEGRDTQY

v_gene: TRBV5-4
CDR3aa: ASSHTGWNTEAF

v_gene: TRBV28
CDR3aa: ASKFGGLGYEQY

v_gene: TRBV19
CDR3aa: ASSRSPDRAGYT

v_gene: TRBV5-1
CDR3aa: ASSLDRYSGANVLT

v_gene: TRBV28
CDR3aa: ATRGRGGAYEQY

v_gene: TRBV5-1
CDR3aa: ASSPGTRNEKLF

v_gene: TRBV4-1
CDR3aa: ASSQSAVQETQY

v_gene: TRBV6-5
CDR3aa: ASQQGRVSYEQY

v_gene: TRBV2
CDR3aa: ASSDGIGVSNQPQH

v_gene: TRBV4-1
CDR3aa: ASSPLVGGASYEQY

v_gene: TRBV5-1
CDR3aa: ASSLQGTSGNTIY

v_gene: TRBV14
CDR3aa: ASSPGLATRTETQY

v_gene: TRBV2
CDR3aa: AGRPGLASEQY

v_gene: TRBV10-3
CDR3aa: AISESEGTYNEQF

v_gene: TRBV6-5
CDR3aa: ASSYTTAGGGELF

v_gene: TRBV5-1
CDR3aa: ASSSTSGGTDTQY

v_gene: TRBV7-9
CDR3aa: ASSEQQVLNTEAF

v_gene: TRBV2
CDR3aa: ASSEARFTGYQPQH

v_gene: TRBV7-9
CDR3aa: ASSRRTSGVFDEQF

v_gene: TRBV20-1
CDR3aa: SARTEYGYT